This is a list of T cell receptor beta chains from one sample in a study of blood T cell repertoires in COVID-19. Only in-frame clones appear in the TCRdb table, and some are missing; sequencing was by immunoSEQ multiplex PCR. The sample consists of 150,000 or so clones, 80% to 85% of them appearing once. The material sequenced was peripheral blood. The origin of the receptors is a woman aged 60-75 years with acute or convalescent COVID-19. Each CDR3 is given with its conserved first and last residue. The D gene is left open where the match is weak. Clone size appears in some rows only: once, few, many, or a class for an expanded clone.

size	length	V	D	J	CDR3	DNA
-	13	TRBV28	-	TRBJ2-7	CASSLTGSNEQYF	TGTGCCAGCAGTTTAACAGGTAGCAACGAGCAGTACTTC
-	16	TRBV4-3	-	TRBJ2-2	CASSQRVGGRTGELFF	TGCGCCAGCAGCCAAAGAGTGGGGGGTCGAACCGGGGAGCTGTTTTTT
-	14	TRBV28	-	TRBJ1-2	CASSPNLVSGGYTF	TGTGCCAGCAGTCCTAACCTCGTTTCAGGTGGCTACACCTTC
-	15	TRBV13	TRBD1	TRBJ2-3	CASSPGTGVSDTQYF	TGTGCCAGCAGCCCCGGGACAGGGGTTTCAGATACGCAGTATTTT
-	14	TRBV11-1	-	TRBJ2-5	CASRPPGRTETQYF	TGTGCCAGCCGGCCCCCGGGGAGAACAGAGACCCAGTACTTC
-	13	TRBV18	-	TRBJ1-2	CASSPGADYGYTF	TGTGCCAGCTCACCGGGGGCAGACTATGGCTACACCTTC
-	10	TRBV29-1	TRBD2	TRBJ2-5	CSAGGSTQYF	TGCAGCGCCGGGGGGTCGACCCAGTACTTC
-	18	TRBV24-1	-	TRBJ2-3	CATSDDPVGGSSTDTQYF	TGTGCCACCAGTGATGACCCAGTTGGCGGATCTAGCACAGATACGCAGTATTTT
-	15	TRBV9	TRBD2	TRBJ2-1	CASSLTSGAYNEQFF	TGTGCCAGCAGCCTCACTAGCGGCGCATACAATGAGCAGTTCTTC
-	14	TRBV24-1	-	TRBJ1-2	CATSDSQGNYGYTF	TGTGCCACCAGTGATTCCCAGGGGAACTATGGCTACACCTTC
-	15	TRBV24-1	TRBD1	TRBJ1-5	CATGTGYGDNQPQHF	TGTGCCACCGGGACAGGGTATGGAGACAATCAGCCCCAGCATTTT
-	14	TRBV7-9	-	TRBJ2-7	CASSAGVPPYEQYF	TGTGCCAGCAGTGCAGGGGTGCCCCCCTACGAGCAGTACTTC
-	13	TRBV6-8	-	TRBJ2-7	CASGFRESYEQYF	TGTGCCAGCGGTTTTCGGGAGTCCTACGAGCAGTACTTC
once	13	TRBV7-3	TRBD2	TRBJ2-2	CASSRGVTGELFF	TGTGCCAGCAGCCGGGGGGTGACCGGGGAGCTGTTTTTT
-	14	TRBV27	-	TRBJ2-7	CASSLSTGGVEQYF	TGTGCCAGCAGTTTATCTACAGGGGGGGTCGAGCAGTACTTC
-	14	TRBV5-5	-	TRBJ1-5	CASSSRANNQPQHF	TGTGCCAGCAGCTCCAGGGCAAACAATCAGCCCCAGCATTTT
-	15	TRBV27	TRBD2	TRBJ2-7	CASSLFLAGTYEQYF	TGTGCCAGCAGTTTATTTCTAGCGGGAACCTACGAGCAGTACTTC
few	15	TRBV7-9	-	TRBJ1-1	CASIAQGRMNTEAFF	TGTGCCAGCATAGCGCAGGGGAGAATGAACACTGAAGCTTTCTTT
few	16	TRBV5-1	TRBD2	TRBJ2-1	CASSLALSGGHNEQFF	TGCGCCAGCAGCTTGGCCCTATCGGGAGGCCACAATGAGCAGTTCTTC
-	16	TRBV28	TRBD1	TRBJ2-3	CASSHQGAGFTDTQYF	TGTGCCAGCAGCCACCAGGGGGCGGGGTTCACAGATACGCAGTATTTT
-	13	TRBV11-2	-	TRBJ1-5	CASSLDNNQPQHF	TGTGCCAGCAGCTTAGACAACAATCAGCCCCAGCATTTT
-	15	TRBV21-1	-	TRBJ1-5	CASSKFARASQPQHF	TGTGCCAGCAGCAAATTCGCCAGGGCGAGTCAGCCCCAGCATTTT